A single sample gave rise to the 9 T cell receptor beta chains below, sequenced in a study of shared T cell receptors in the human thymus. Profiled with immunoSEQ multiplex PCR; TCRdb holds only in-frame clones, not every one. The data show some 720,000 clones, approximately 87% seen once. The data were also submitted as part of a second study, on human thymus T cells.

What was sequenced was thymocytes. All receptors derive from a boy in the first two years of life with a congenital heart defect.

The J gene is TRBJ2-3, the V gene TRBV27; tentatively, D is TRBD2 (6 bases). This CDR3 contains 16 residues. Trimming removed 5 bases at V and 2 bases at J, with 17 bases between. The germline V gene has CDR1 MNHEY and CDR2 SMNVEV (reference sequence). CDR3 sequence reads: CASSPQGGEVTDTQYF. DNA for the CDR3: TGTGCCAGCAGTCCCCAGGGAGGCGAGGTCACAGATACGCAGTATTTT.

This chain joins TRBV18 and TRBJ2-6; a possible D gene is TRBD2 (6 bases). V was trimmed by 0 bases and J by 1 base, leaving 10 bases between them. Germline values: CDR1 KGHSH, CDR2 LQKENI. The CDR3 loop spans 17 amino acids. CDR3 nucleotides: TGTGCCAGCTCACCACCTAACGGGACTTCTGGGGCCAACGTCCTGACTTTC. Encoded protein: CASSPPNGTSGANVLTF. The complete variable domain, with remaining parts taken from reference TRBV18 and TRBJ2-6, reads NAGVMQNPRHLVRRRGQEARLRCSPMKGHSHVYWYRQLPEEGLKFMVYLQKENIIDESGMPKERFSAEFPKEGPSILRIQQVVRGDSAAYFCASSPPNGTSGANVLTFGAGSRLTVL.

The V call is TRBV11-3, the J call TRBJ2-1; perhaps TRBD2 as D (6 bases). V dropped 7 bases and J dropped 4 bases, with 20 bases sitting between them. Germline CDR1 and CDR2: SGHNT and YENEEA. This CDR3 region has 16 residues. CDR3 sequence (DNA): TGTGCCAGCACACCAGCCCAGGGCGGGGCATACAATGAGCAGTTCTTC. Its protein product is CASTPAQGGAYNEQFF.

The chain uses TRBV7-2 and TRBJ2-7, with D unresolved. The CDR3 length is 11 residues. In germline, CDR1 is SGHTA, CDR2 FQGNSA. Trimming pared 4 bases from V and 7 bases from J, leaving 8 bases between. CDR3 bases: TGTGCCAGCAGCTCTAGACTGGAGCAGTACTTC. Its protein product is CASSSRLEQYF.

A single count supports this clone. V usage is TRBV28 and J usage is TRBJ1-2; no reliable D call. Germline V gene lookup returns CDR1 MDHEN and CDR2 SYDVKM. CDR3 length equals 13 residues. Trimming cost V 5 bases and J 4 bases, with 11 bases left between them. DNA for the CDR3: TGTGCCAGCAGTCCCCGACAACCCTATGGCTACACCTTC. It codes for CASSPRQPYGYTF.

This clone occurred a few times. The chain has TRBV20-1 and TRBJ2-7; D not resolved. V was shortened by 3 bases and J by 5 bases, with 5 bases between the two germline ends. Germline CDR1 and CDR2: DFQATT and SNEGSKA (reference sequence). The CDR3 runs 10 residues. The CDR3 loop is CSASRDEQYF. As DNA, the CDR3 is TGCAGTGCTAGCCGTGACGAGCAGTACTTC.

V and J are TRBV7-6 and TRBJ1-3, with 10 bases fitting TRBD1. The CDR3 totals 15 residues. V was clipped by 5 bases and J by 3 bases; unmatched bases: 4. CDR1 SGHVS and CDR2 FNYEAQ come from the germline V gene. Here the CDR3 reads CASSRTGGDGNTIYF. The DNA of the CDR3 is TGTGCCAGCAGCCGGACAGGGGGGGATGGAAACACCATATATTTT. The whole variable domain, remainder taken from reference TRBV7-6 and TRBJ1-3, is GAGVSQSPRYKVTKRGQDVALRCDPISGHVSLYWYRQALGQGPEFLTYFNYEAQQDKSGLPNDRFSAERPEGSISTLTIQRTEQRDSAMYRCASSRTGGDGNTIYFGEGSWLTVV.

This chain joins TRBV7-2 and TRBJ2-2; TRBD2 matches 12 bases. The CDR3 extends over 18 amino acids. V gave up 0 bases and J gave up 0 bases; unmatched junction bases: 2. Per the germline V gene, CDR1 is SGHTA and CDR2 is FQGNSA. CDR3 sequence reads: CASSLATSGSSNTGELFF. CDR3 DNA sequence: TGTGCCAGCAGCTTAGCGACTAGCGGGAGTTCGAACACCGGGGAGCTGTTTTTT.

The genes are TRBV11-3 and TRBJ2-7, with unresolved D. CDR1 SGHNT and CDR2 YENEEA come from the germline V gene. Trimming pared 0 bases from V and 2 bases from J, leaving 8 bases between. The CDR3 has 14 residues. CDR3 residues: CASSLETIPYEQYF. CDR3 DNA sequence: TGTGCCAGCAGCTTAGAAACTATCCCCTACGAGCAGTACTTC. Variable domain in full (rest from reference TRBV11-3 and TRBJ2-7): EAGVVQSPRYKIIEKKQPVAFWCNPISGHNTLYWYLQNLGQGPELLIRYENEEAVDDSQLPKDRFSAERLKGVDSTLKIQPAELGDSAVYLCASSLETIPYEQYFGPGTRLTVT.